One and the same sample provided the 21 T cell receptor beta chains below, sequenced in a study of molecular identifiers for immune sequencing clone quantification. A single record per CDR3 protein comes from TCRdb applying MiXCR to the PCR reads. This sample has about 54,000 distinct CDR3 sequences; around 25% occur once, and the top ten carry 1.5% to 2%. The specimen was naive CD8+ T cells from blood, with Jurkat cell RNA spiked in. The subset here: FACS-sorted CD8+CD4-CCR7+CD45RA+ naive T cells. These receptors were taken from a human donor in good health. Some libraries in this study had Jurkat cell RNA spiked in.

This clonotype was seen only a few times. The chain has TRBV19 and TRBJ2-1, with 7 nucleotides matching TRBD2. Germline V lookup: CDR1 LNHDA, CDR2 SQIVND (reference sequence). Germline trimming cut 2 bases from V and 2 bases from J; bases unmatched to any gene: 3. There are 15 residues in the CDR3. The CDR3 coding sequence is TGTGCCAGTAGTATAACGCTAGCGGCCTACAATGAGCAGTTCTTC. Residues: CASSITLAAYNEQFF.

This clonotype has at least ten counts. The chain couples TRBV27 to TRBJ2-3, with D unresolved. Trimming left V 2 bases short and J 1 base short, with 10 bases between. Germline CDR1 reads MNHEY; CDR2 reads SMNVEV (reference sequence). The CDR3 totals 15 residues. CDR3 sequence: CASSLVESRTDTQYF. The CDR3 coding sequence is TGTGCCAGCAGTTTAGTGGAGAGCCGCACAGATACGCAGTATTTT.

In its sample, this clonotype was seen many times. The chain employs TRBV10-2 and TRBJ1-1; TRBD1 matches at 9 bases. Germline V gives CDR1 WSHSY, CDR2 SAAADI. With V trimmed by 5 bases and J by 0 bases, 4 bases remained unmatched. This CDR3 contains 15 residues. CDR3 DNA: TGCGCCAGCAGTACAGGGGGCAGGATGAACACTGAAGCTTTCTTT. Encoded protein: CASSTGGRMNTEAFF.

Worth noting for this clonotype: This may arise from a read error, as a much more abundant clone is one base away. The rearrangement joins TRBV7-2 to TRBJ2-5; weak D call: TRBD2 (6 bases). The CDR3 extends over 14 amino acids. From germline, CDR1 is SGHTA and CDR2 FQGNSA. This chain's CDR3 is CASSFSGYHETQYF. CDR3 coding DNA: TGTGCCAGCAGCTTTAGCGGCTACCACGAGACCCAGTACTTC.

This clonotype was recorded at least ten times. The chain carries TRBV9 and TRBJ2-7, with D unclear. Between the trimmed V and J ends, which lost 0 bases and 5 bases, there was a span of 3 bases. The CDR3 consists of 11 residues. Per germline, CDR1 SGDLS and CDR2 YYNGEE. The CDR3 spells CASSVGNEQYF. CDR3 DNA sequence: TGTGCCAGCAGCGTAGGGAACGAGCAGTACTTC.

The sample holds many counts of this clonotype. V and J are TRBV11-2 and TRBJ2-3; no reliable D call. This CDR3 is built from 15 residues. The germline V and J ends were trimmed by 1 base and 2 bases, with 10 bases remaining between them. Germline values: CDR1 SGHAT, CDR2 FQNNGV. The CDR3 region is CASSLGTEYTDTQYF. The CDR3 bases are TGTGCCAGCAGCTTAGGGACGGAATACACAGATACGCAGTATTTT.

This clonotype has ten or more counts. The rearrangement links TRBV2 to TRBJ2-6; possibly TRBD1 for D (5 bases). This CDR3 spans 15 amino acids. Germline loops: CDR1 SNHLY, CDR2 FYNNEI. V was clipped by 8 bases and J by 0 bases, with 11 bases between them. The CDR3 region has the DNA TGTGCCAGCGGTTACAGGACCTCTGGGGCCAACGTCCTGACTTTC. It is translated as CASGYRTSGANVLTF.

This clonotype occurred once. A read error is possible here, since a much larger clone lies one base away. The chain carries TRBV19 and TRBJ2-5; tentatively, D is TRBD2 (5 bases). CDR1 is LNHDA, CDR2 SQIVND, per germline (reference sequence). The CDR3 length is 14 residues. The ends were cut back, 4 bases at V and 7 bases at J, with 16 bases in the middle. CDR3 in amino acids: CASSTTRGYGTQYF. DNA for the CDR3: TGTGCCAGTAGTACCACTCGGGGATATGGGACCCAGTACTTC. Full variable domain (missing parts from reference TRBV19 and TRBJ2-5): DGGITQSPKYLFRKEGQNVTLSCEQNLNHDAMYWYRQDPGQGLRLIYYSQIVNDFQKGDIAEGYSVSREKKESFPLTVTSAQKNPTAFYLCASSTTRGYGTQYFGPGTRLLVL.

This clonotype was observed once. The rearrangement links TRBV6-6 to TRBJ1-1; D possibly corresponds to TRBD1 (6 bases). The CDR3 totals 13 residues. Germline CDR1 is MNHNY and CDR2 is SVGAGI (reference sequence). The germline V and J ends were trimmed by 8 bases and 7 bases, with 17 bases remaining between them. CDR3 coding DNA: TGTGCCAGCTGGACGGGGGGCGGACTTGAAGCTTTCTTT. Protein product: CASWTGGGLEAFF.

On this clonotype: Here the CDR3 omits its conserved ending phenylalanine or tryptophan, so a read error is the likely source. This chain links TRBV29-1 with TRBJ2-3, with TRBD2 as a possible D gene (5 bases). The CDR3 loop spans 16 amino acids. Trimming removed 3 bases from V and 2 bases from J, with 18 bases in between. Germline lookup yields CDR1 SQVTM and CDR2 ANQGSEA. The chain's CDR3 is CSVDATRSVHTDTQYY. The CDR3 DNA follows: TGCAGCGTTGATGCTACTAGGTCAGTCCACACAGATACGCAGTATTAT.

The gene calls are TRBV14 and TRBJ2-5; 13 bases are shared with TRBD2. Germline assignment: CDR1 SGHDN and CDR2 FVKESK. V was clipped by 5 bases and J by 1 base; unmatched bases: 4. This CDR3 has 16 residues. The CDR3 sequence: CASSFRLAGGQETQYF. CDR3 DNA: TGTGCCAGCAGCTTTCGACTAGCGGGGGGCCAAGAGACCCAGTACTTC.

This clonotype was detected many times. The rearrangement links TRBV7-9 to TRBJ2-7; D gene unclear. The germline V gene encodes CDR1 SEHNR and CDR2 FQNEAQ (reference sequence). The CDR3 extends over 14 amino acids. The V end was cut by 3 bases, the J end by 6 bases, with 15 bases between. The DNA of the CDR3 is TGTGCCAGCAGCTTCTCCGGGCCTACCGGCGAGCAGTACTTC. As protein: CASSFSGPTGEQYF. The full variable domain, with the rest looked up from reference TRBV7-9 and TRBJ2-7, is DTGVSQNPRHKITKRGQNVTFRCDPISEHNRLYWYRQTLGQGPEFLTYFQNEAQLEKSRLLSDRFSAERPKGSFSTLEIQRTEQGDSAMYLCASSFSGPTGEQYFGPGTRLTVT.

Note on this clonotype: This may stem from a read error, because a much larger clone lies one nucleotide away. The chain is built from TRBV2 and TRBJ2-3, with no clear D. Germline loops: CDR1 SNHLY, CDR2 FYNNEI. The CDR3 loop spans 15 amino acids. The V gene lost 5 bases and the J gene lost 0 bases, with 12 bases spanning the gap. The CDR3 DNA sequence: TGTGCCAGCAGTAGCGACGGATTAAGCACAGATACGCAGTATTTT. Its protein product is CASSSDGLSTDTQYF.

About this clonotype: Being one base from a much bigger clone, this may be a read error. This chain connects TRBV28 to TRBJ2-5, with 9 bases lining up with TRBD2. Germline loops: CDR1 MDHEN, CDR2 SYDVKM. Trimming took 3 bases from V and 2 from J; bases not matched to a gene: 7. The CDR3 is 16 residues long. CDR3 sequence reads: CASSFSAGGWQETQYF. The CDR3 bases are TGTGCCAGCAGTTTTTCAGCGGGAGGTTGGCAAGAGACCCAGTACTTC.

This clonotype was observed a few times. The chain carries TRBV4-3 and TRBJ1-1; D not certain. CDR3 length: 14 residues. Germline V gives CDR1 LGHNA, CDR2 YSLEER. Trimming took 3 bases from V and 4 from J, leaving 12 bases between them. This CDR3 is CASSQAEIGTEAFF. The CDR3 nucleotides read TGCGCCAGCAGCCAGGCAGAAATCGGCACTGAAGCTTTCTTT.

Regarding this clonotype: The junction does not match germline at one end; this may be a read error. The CDR3 loop reads CASSYKPPYSEQFF. Written as DNA, the CDR3 is TGTGCCAGCAGTTACAAGCCCCCATACAGTGAGCAGTTCTTC. The genes are TRBV6-2 or TRBV6-3 and TRBJ2-1; the D is unclear. CDR1 and CDR2 (germline): MNHEY, SVGEGT. The CDR3 sequence is 14 residues long.

This clonotype has a count of ten or more. J is TRBJ1-1 and V is TRBV4-3, with 8 bases identical to TRBD1. J lost 4 bases, V lost 4 bases, and 17 bases had no gene match. The CDR3 consists of 18 residues. CDR1 LGHNA and CDR2 YSLEER come from the germline V gene. Written as DNA, the CDR3 is TGCGCCAGCAGCCGATCCTCGACAGGGGAGGAGAAGGTCACTGAAGCTTTCTTT. Protein: CASSRSSTGEEKVTEAFF.

There are many counts of this clonotype. CDR3 coding DNA: TGTGCCAGCAGCTTGGTCCAGGGGGAAGAGACCCAGTACTTC. Protein sequence: CASSLVQGEETQYF. The chain couples TRBV7-9 to TRBJ2-5; 7 bases are a match to TRBD1. Trimming removed 3 bases from V and 3 bases from J; junction bases left unmatched: 4. Germline lookup yields CDR1 SEHNR and CDR2 FQNEAQ (reference sequence). The CDR3 totals 14 residues.

This clonotype has just one count. A much larger clone lies a single base off, so this may be a read error. V gene TRBV20-1 combines with J gene TRBJ2-7, with D unresolved. Germline V lookup: CDR1 DFQATT, CDR2 SNEGSKA (reference sequence). V was clipped by 2 bases and J by 0 bases, with 8 bases between them. The CDR3 has 13 residues. The CDR3 DNA reads as TGCAGTGCTAGACCCAGGCCCTCCTACGAGCAGTACTTC. Translation gives CSARPRPSYEQYF.

This clonotype has ten or more counts. The chain is built from TRBV7-9 and TRBJ2-2; D possibly corresponds to TRBD1 (5 bases). Trimming shortened V by 1 base and J by 1 base, and 10 bases separated the two germline ends. Germline V gene sequence: CDR1 SEHNR, CDR2 FQNEAQ (reference sequence). The CDR3 has 16 residues. In nucleotides, the CDR3 is TGTGCCAGCAGCTTAGAGTCAGGGATGAACACCGGGGAGCTGTTTTTT. Its translation is CASSLESGMNTGELFF.

This clonotype occurred many times. The chain couples TRBV6-2 or TRBV6-3 to TRBJ1-1; D is undetermined. Trimming removed 5 bases at V and 4 bases at J, with 11 bases between. Germline lookup yields CDR1 MNHEY and CDR2 SVGEGT. The CDR3 contains 13 residues. The CDR3 loop reads CASSVGGITEAFF. CDR3 nucleotides: TGTGCCAGCAGTGTGGGTGGTATCACTGAAGCTTTCTTT.